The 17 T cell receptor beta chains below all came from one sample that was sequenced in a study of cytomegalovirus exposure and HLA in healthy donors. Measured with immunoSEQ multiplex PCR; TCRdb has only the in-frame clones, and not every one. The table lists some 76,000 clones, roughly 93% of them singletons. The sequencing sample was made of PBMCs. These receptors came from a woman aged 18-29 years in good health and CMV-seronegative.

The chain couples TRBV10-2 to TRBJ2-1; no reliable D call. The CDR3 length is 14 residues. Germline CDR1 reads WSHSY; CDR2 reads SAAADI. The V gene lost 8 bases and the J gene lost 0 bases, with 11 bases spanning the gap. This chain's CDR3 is CASLLESSYNEQFF. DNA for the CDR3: TGCGCCAGCCTCCTCGAGAGCTCCTACAATGAGCAGTTCTTC.

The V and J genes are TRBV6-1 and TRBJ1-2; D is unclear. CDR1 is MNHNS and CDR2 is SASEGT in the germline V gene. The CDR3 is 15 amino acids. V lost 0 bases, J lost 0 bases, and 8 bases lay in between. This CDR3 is CASSEAPLPNYGYTF. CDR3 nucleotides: TGTGCCAGCAGTGAAGCTCCACTACCTAACTATGGCTACACCTTC.

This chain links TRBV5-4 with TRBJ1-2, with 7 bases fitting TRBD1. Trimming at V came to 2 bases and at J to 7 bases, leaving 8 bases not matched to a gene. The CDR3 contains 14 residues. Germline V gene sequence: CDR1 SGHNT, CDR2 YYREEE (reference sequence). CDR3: CASSFGTVDGGYTF. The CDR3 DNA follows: TGTGCCAGCAGCTTCGGGACAGTCGATGGTGGCTACACCTTC.

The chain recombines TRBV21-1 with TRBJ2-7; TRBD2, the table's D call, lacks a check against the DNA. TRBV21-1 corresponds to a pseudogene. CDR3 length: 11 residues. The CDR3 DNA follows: TGTGCCAGCAGCAACTTCTACGAGCAGTACTTC. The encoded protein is CASSNFYEQYF.

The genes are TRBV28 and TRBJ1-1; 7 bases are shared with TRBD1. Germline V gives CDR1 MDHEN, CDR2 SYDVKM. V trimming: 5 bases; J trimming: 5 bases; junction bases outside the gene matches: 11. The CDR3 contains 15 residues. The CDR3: CASSQTGNQRTEAFF. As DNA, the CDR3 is TGTGCCAGCAGTCAGACAGGGAATCAGCGAACTGAAGCTTTCTTT.

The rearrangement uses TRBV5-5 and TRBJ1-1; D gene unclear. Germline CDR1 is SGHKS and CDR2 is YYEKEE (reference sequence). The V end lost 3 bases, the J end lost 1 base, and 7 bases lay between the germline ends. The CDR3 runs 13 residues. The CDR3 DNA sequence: TGTGCCAGCAGCTCACAATCGAACACTGAAGCTTTCTTT. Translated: CASSSQSNTEAFF.

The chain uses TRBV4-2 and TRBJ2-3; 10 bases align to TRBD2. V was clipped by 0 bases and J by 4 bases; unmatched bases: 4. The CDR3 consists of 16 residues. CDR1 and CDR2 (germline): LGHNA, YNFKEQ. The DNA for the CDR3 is TGTGCCAGCAGCCAAGAGGCTAGCGGGGGCCCAGATACGCAGTATTTT. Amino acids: CASSQEASGGPDTQYF.

CDR3 DNA sequence: TGTGCCAGCAGCTTGAGACAGCCCCTGGGGGAGACCCAGTACTTC. Translating gives CASSLRQPLGETQYF. The genes are TRBV5-5 and TRBJ2-5, with a tentative D call TRBD1 (5 bases). V lost 1 base and J 5 bases, leaving 15 bases between the germline ends. The CDR3 is 15 residues long. CDR1 and CDR2 from the germline V gene are SGHKS and YYEKEE (reference sequence).

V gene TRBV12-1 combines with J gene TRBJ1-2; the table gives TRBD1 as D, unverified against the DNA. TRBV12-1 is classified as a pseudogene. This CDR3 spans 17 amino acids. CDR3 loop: CASSSYRGQGMGDGYTF. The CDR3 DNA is TGTGCCAGCAGCTCGTATAGGGGACAGGGGATGGGGGACGGCTACACCTTC.

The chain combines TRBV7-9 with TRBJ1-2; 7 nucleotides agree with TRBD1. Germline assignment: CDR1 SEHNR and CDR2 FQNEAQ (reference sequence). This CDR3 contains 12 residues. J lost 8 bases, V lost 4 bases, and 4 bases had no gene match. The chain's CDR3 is CASSSGGRGYTF. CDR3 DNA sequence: TGTGCCAGCAGCTCAGGGGGTCGGGGCTACACCTTC.

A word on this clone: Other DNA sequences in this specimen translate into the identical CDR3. The CDR3 DNA reads as TGTGCCAGCAGTGAACTAGCGGGGGGCCAAGAGACCCAGTACTTC. Translation gives CASSELAGGQETQYF. The chain links TRBV6-1 to TRBJ2-5; 11 nucleotides align to TRBD2. Looked up from germline, CDR1 is MNHNS and CDR2 is SASEGT. The V segment lost 2 bases and the J segment 1 base; nucleotides outside the gene matches: 0. The CDR3 runs 15 residues.

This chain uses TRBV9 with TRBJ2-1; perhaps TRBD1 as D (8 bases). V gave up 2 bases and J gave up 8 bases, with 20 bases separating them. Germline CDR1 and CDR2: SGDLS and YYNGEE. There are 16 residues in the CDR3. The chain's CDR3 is CASSVLTGGGSDEQFF. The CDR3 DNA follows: TGTGCCAGCAGCGTCCTAACAGGGGGGGGTAGTGATGAGCAGTTCTTC.

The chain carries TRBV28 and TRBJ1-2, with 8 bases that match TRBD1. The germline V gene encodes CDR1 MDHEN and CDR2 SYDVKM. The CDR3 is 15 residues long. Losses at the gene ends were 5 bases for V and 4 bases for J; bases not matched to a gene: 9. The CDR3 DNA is TGTGCCAGCAGTCCCTCAGACAGGGGATCCTATGGCTACACCTTC. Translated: CASSPSDRGSYGYTF.

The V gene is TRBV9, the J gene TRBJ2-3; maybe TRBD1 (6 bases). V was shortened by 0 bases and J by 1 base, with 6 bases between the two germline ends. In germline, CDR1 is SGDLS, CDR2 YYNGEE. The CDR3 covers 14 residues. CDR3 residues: CASSVGQGTDTQYF. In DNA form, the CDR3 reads TGTGCCAGCAGCGTAGGACAGGGCACAGATACGCAGTATTTT.

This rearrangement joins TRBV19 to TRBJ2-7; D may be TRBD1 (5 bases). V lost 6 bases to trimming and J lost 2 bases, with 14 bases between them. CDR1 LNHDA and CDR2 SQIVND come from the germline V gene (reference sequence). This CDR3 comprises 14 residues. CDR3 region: CASSSLDSAYEQYF. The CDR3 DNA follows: TGTGCCAGTAGCAGTCTTGACAGCGCCTACGAGCAGTACTTC.

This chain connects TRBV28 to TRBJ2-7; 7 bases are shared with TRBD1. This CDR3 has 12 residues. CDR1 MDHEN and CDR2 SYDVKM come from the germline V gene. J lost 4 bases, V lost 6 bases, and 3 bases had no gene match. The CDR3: CASREQGYEQYF. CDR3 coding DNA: TGTGCCAGCAGGGAACAGGGGTACGAGCAGTACTTC.

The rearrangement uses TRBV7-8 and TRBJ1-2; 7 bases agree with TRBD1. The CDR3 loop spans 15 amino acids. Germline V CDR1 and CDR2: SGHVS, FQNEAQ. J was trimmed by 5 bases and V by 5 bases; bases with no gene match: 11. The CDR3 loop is CASSGSGQQNYGYTF. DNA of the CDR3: TGTGCCAGCAGCGGGTCGGGACAGCAGAATTATGGCTACACCTTC.